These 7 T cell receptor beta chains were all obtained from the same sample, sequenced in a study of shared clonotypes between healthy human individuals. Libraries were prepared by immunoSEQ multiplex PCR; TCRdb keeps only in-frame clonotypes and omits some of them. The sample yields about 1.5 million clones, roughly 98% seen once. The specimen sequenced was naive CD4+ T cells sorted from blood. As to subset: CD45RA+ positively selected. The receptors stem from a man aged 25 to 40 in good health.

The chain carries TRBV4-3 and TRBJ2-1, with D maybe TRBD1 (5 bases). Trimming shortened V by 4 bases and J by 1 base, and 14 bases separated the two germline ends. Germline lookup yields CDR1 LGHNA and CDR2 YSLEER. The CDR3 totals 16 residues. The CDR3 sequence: CASSLLTGSSYNEQFF. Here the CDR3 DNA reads TGCGCCAGCAGCCTGCTTACAGGATCGTCCTACAATGAGCAGTTCTTC.

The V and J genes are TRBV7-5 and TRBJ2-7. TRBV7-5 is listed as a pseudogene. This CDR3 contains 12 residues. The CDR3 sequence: CVRSFLGEEQYF. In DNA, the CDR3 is TGTGTCAGAAGCTTTTTGGGGGAGGAGCAGTACTTC.

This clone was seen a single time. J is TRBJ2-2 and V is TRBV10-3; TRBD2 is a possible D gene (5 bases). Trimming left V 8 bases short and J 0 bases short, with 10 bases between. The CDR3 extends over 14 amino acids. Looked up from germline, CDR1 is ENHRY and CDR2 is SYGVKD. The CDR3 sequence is CAIHSDSNTGELFF. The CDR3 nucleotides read TGTGCCATCCACTCGGACTCGAACACCGGGGAGCTGTTTTTT.

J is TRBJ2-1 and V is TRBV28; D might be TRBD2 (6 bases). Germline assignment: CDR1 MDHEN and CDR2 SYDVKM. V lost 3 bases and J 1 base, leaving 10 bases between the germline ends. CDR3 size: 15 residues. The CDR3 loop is CASSLGGLSYNEQFF. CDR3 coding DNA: TGTGCCAGCAGTTTGGGAGGCCTATCCTACAATGAGCAGTTCTTC. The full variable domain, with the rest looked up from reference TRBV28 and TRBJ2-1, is DVKVTQSSRYLVKRTGEKVFLECVQDMDHENMFWYRQDPGLGLRLIYFSYDVKMKEKGDIPEGYSVSREKKERFSLILESASTNQTSMYLCASSLGGLSYNEQFFGPGTRLTVL.

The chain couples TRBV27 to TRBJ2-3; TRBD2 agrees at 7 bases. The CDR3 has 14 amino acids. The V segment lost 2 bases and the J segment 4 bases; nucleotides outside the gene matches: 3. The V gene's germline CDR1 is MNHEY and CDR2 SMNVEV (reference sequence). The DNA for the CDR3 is TGTGCCAGCAGTTTAAAGCGGGGCCCAGATACGCAGTATTTT. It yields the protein CASSLKRGPDTQYF.

CDR3 protein: CASSFSGLAGGLSYEQYF. DNA for the CDR3: TGTGCCAGCAGTTTCTCCGGACTAGCGGGAGGTCTCTCCTACGAGCAGTACTTC. The chain combines TRBV27 with TRBJ2-7, with TRBD2 matching 14 bases. V shed 3 bases, J shed 0 bases, and the junction held 7 bases outside the gene matches. From germline, CDR1 is MNHEY and CDR2 SMNVEV (reference sequence). The CDR3 runs 18 residues.

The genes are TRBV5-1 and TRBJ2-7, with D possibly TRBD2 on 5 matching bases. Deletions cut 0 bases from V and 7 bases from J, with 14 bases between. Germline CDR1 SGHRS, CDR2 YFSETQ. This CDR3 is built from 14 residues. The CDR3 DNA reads TGCGCCAGCAGCTTGGCCGGAGGTATGGGGGAGCAGTACTTC. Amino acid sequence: CASSLAGGMGEQYF.